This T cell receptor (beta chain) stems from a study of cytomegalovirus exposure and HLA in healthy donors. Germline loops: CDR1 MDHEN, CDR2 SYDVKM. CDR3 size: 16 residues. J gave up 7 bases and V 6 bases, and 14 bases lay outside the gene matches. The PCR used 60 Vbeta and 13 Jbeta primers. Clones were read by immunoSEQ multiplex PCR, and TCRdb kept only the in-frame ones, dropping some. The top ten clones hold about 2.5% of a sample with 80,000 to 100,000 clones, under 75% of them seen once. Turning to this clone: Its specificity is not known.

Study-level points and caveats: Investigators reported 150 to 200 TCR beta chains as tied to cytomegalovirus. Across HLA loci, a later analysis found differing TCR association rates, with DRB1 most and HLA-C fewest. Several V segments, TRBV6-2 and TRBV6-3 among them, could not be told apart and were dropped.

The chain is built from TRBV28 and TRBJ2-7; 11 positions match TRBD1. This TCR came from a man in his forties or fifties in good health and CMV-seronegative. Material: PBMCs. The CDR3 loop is CASRNAGTGGLVEQYF. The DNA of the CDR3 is TGTGCCAGCAGAAACGCCGGGACAGGGGGACTTGTAGAGCAGTACTTC.